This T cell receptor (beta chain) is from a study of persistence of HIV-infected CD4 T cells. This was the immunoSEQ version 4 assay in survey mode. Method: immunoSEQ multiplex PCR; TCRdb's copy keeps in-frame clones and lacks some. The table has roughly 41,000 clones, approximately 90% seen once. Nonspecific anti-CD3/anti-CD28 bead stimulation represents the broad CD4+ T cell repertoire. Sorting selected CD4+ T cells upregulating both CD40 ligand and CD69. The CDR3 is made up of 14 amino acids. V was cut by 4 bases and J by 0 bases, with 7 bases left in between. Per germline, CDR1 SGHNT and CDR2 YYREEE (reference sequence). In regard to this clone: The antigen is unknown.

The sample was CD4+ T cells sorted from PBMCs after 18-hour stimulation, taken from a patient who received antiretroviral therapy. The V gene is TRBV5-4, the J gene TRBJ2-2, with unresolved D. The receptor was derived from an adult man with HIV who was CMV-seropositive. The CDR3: CASSQPPNTGELFF. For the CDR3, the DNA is TGTGCCAGCAGCCAACCCCCGAACACCGGGGAGCTGTTTTTT.